The clone carrying this T cell receptor beta chain was found many times. The antigen is not known. CDR1 is MDHEN, CDR2 SYDVKM, per germline. With 8 bases clipped from V and 7 bases from J, the junction kept 12 bases outside the gene matches. The CDR3 is made up of 15 amino acids. This sample stems from a study of Graves' ophthalmopathy and Graves' hyperthyroidism. Findings of the study overall: A 13-signature model separated ophthalmopathy from stable hyperthyroidism, reaching around 88% sensitivity and roughly 82% specificity cross-validated. Most thyroid clonotypes with frequency above 0.001 were detected in blood too. The model forecast ophthalmopathy progression, reaching roughly 70% sensitivity and about 75% specificity.

Amplified TCR beta CDR3 regions were obtained using RNA transcripts as template. HTBI primers primed a first-round RT-PCR, and a second-round multiplex PCR followed. MiXCR, applied by TCRdb to the multiplex PCR reads, yields one record per CDR3 protein. The sample lists 200,000 to 250,000 distinct CDR3 sequences; about 22% were seen once. PBMCs were isolated by Ficoll-Paque density gradient centrifugation, using approximately 10 ml of fresh peripheral blood as the starting material. Sequencing input: peripheral blood. The receptor was isolated from a woman aged 45 to 65 with Graves' ophthalmopathy. The V call is TRBV28, the J call TRBJ2-7; 12 bases match TRBD2. In nucleotides, the CDR3 is TGTGCCAGCCTATACTCTAGCGGGAGGGTTCGGGAGCAGTACTTC. This translates into CASLYSSGRVREQYF.